This TCR beta chain was sequenced for a study of blood T cell repertoires in COVID-19 (TCRdb year 2020). Background for the entire study: Collaborator samples came from the United States, Italy and Spain and covered acute and convalescent phases of COVID-19. The prospective study material was composed of cDNA or gDNA derived from T cells, B-cell-depleted T cells, or PBMCs. The dataset comprised deeply sampled blood TCRbeta repertoires from subjects exposed to, actively infected with, or recovered from COVID-19. A freely available public database, intended as a resource for researchers studying the immune response to SARS-CoV-2, is where the repertoires were released. Samples were obtained from the ongoing ImmuneRACE study (first 160 participants) and from 950 to 1,500 subjects provided by 6 global collaborators. A de-identified subject ID, COVID-19 status, age in years and sex were almost always included in the sample metadata. Where available, HLA class I and class II types were obtained from metadata supplied by the sample provider rather than from assay-based typing. General study outcomes and caveats: How much clinical and demographic metadata was included differed by source and by participant, and the metadata was provided uncurated.

In the prospective study, participants were about 18 to 100 years old, resided in fewer than 25 geographic areas of the United States, and were enrolled through a virtual design. To assign participants to cohorts, the prospective study relied on clinical history that participants themselves reported in a screening survey and a study questionnaire. For ImmuneRACE Cohort 3, a participant was defined as recovered based on two consecutive negative NP/OP PCR tests, clearance by a healthcare professional, or resolution of symptoms. Mobile phlebotomists in the prospective study collected whole blood, serum and a nasopharyngeal or oropharyngeal swab from every participant. Additional blood draws and questionnaires over an approximately two-month period could optionally be provided by prospective study participants. Blood samples from the prospective study were shipped frozen or at room temperature prior to DNA extraction.

On this clone: The target of this receptor is not known. Per-base qualities were not stored, and no clone one base away is much larger.

V is pared back by 0 bases and J by 4 bases, with 8 bases lying between the germline termini. According to the germline V gene, CDR1 reads KGHSH and CDR2 reads LQKENI. From the cysteine up to the phenylalanine, the CDR3 has a length of 14 residues. The only DNA kept is the CDR3, 42 bases in frame from the first base. TCRbeta CDR3 regions were amplified from genomic DNA using the immunoSEQ Assay, a bias-controlled multiplex PCR. Under the source paper's analysis protocol: Nucleated cell counts per sample were estimated from amplification of reference gene primers within the assay. To quantify the absolute abundance of each unique TCRbeta CDR3 rearrangement, sequence reads were collapsed and filtered. For each sample, productive Simpson clonality was calculated as the square root of Simpson's diversity index over productive rearrangements. Not all clones reach the TCRdb copy of this immuneACCESS table, which keeps in-frame sequences only. Checked studies attribute under half of the gap to unresolved V genes and leave the rest unexplained. D and trimming were read from the DNA, whereas the V and J calls and clone size are those reported in that table. The sample records 300,000 to 450,000 clones, over 75% of which are singletons. The ten biggest clones cover more than 1% of the sample.

This TCR was sampled from a woman aged 25-40 years who had recovered from COVID-19. The sequenced material came from PBMCs or T cells enriched from blood (not recorded which). The V gene is TRBV18 and the J gene is TRBJ2-3; the D segment could be TRBD1, given 6 matching bases. In nucleotide form, the sequence is TGTGCCAGCTCACCACCGGGGGCGGCAGATACGCAGTATTTT. Its amino acids are CASSPPGAADTQYF.